This entry concerns a single T cell receptor beta chain. Which antigen it targets is not known. One base away there is no much larger clone; base qualities are not given. Library preparation used the immunoSEQ multiplex PCR assay. A mixture of 60 forward primers for TCR Vbeta segments and 13 reverse primers for TCR Jbeta segments was used in the multiplex PCR. Amplification of the CDR3 region of rearranged TCR beta genes was performed with a multiplex PCR assay on genomic DNA. On the Illumina HiSeq System, the amplified TCR beta libraries were sequenced as 87-base-pair reads. Per the original workflow: Across the 640 or so repertoires, a later analysis counted some 81 million unique TCR beta chains, roughly 11 million of which were shared by at least two donors. A nearest-neighbor algorithm error-corrected the raw reads and collapsed the reads into unique sequences, merging closely related sequences to remove PCR and sequencing errors. V, D and J gene segments were assigned by aligning CDR3 sequences to IMGT reference sequences. Each retained sequence needed at least a six-nucleotide match to both a V gene segment and a J gene segment. Rearrangements were called productive when the CDR3 lacked stop codons and stayed in frame with V and J; all others were non-productive. CDR3 was defined by IMGT convention, running from the second conserved V-encoded cysteine to the conserved J-encoded phenylalanine. Sequences without an unambiguous match to a single V gene segment were excluded from the earlier analysis of 450 to 750 of the donors. An earlier analysis of approximately 590 of the donors called V segments functional above 56.7% productive rearrangements and segregating when the between-donor standard deviation exceeded 5%. A statistical classification framework was developed to diagnose cytomegalovirus status using the catalog of TCR beta chain sequences. V and J gene assignment, in a later analysis, came from comparing TCR nucleotide sequences with IMGT/GENE-DB human TR gene sequences. In a later analysis, CDR3 sequences and most-parsimonious VDJ recombination scenarios were assigned using the TCRdist pipeline. In a later analysis, every TCR beta chain was defined by the combination of its CDR3 amino acid sequence and its V-gene family, and reads without a unique V-gene family were dropped. As a way to deal with suspected cross-contamination and a sequencing artifact, a later analysis dropped approximately 570 nucleotide sequences that were highly shared and had low generation probability. For each public chain, a later analysis derived a clonal expansion index from normalized ranks of inferred template counts within each repertoire. In a later analysis, generation probabilities were computed using a VDJ recombination model fitted to out-of-frame rearrangements, and the results were checked against IGoR. Hypergeometric tests were used in a later analysis to score TCR-TCR, TCR-HLA and TCR-CMV co-occurrence, with a repertoire-size bias correction applied to the TCR pairs. In a later analysis, false discovery rates were estimated by permuting HLA or CMV assignments 20 times. In a later analysis, co-occurring TCRs were grouped using DBSCAN, and TCRdist sequence similarity was added for clustering within HLA-allele-positive subsets. Repertoires with fewer than 30,000 or more than 120,000 public chains, plus five repertoires with anomalous nucleotide sharing, were excluded from co-occurrence clustering. Here the immuneACCESS table is served through TCRdb, limited to in-frame sequences with V and J called. Missing clones are a known gap in these copies; in checked studies unresolved V genes cover under half, and the rest lacks a known reason. V and J calls and clone size are given by that table; D and trimming were obtained from the DNA. For this sample the table gives 100,000 to 150,000 clones, of which approximately 81% were detected only once. Of the sample, around 0.67% falls within the top ten clones.

The entry originates in a study of cytomegalovirus exposure and HLA in healthy donors (dated 2017 in TCRdb). A note on the overall study: According to an earlier analysis of 587 of the donors, about 179 million T cells yielded roughly 110 million unique TCR beta sequences and 276 Gb of sequence data. An early release covering roughly 600 HLA-typed donors comprised approximately 300 gigabases of sequencing data and 85 million to 100 million unique TCR sequences. Of the 398 genotyped donors, roughly 80% fell in the genetic ancestry cluster associated with self-reported Caucasian donors. The study was designed to test whether signatures of past pathogen exposure could be identified by cataloging public T cell receptors. The study profiled the T cell repertoires of hundreds of subjects by immunosequencing and related them to cytomegalovirus serostatus. A separate validation cohort of roughly 130 different subjects was used in addition to the roughly 670-subject first cohort. To predict cytomegalovirus infection status, the study combined high-throughput TCR immunosequencing, statistical association of individual TCRs with disease status, and machine learning. In a later analysis, previously published TCR beta repertoires from fewer than 750 donors were re-analyzed and high-resolution HLA genotyping was added so that TCR occurrence patterns could be studied. Rather than using new phenotypic data, the later analysis identified candidate immune exposures from TCR beta sequences and from how often those sequences occurred across donors. In an earlier analysis of a few hundred of the donors, high-throughput TCR beta sequencing was used to judge whether each TCR beta V gene segment behaved as functional or pseudogenic. Donor age, sex, ethnicity and CMV serostatus were compiled together with the repertoire data. In a later genetic analysis, genome-wide SNP genotypes for about 55% of the roughly 670 donors were used, and that subset was treated as a discovery cohort. Every repertoire in the discovery cohort had been generated on one and the same sequencing platform. Class I and class II HLA loci were covered by the typing at four-digit resolution. Typing coverage differed by locus: A, B, C, DRB1 and DQB1 were typed in roughly 620-630 donors, DQA1 in roughly 510, DPA1 in 606, and DPB1 in just under 480. Because of strong linkage in the cohort, roughly five DR-DQ haplotypes were treated as single units for association and clustering. Across approximately 420 genotyped donors of the cohort, an average of approximately 240,000 unique TCR beta nucleotide sequences per donor were sequenced, and 15% to 20% of those sequences were non-productive.

CDR3 length: 13 amino acids, cysteine to phenylalanine. The CDR3 DNA has 39 bases and is translated from base 1. The germline V gene (reference sequence) gives CDR1 as MNHNY and CDR2 as SVGAGI. Relative to germline, V is 6 bases shorter and J is 1 base shorter, with 9 bases between their ends. In total, approximately 700 healthy bone marrow donors made up the cohort. At the time of sampling, all cohort members were nominally healthy, though unrecorded immune exposures were likely present. The donor tested CMV seronegative and was one of the 352 seronegative cohort members. Each donor provided a peripheral blood sample, and peripheral blood mononuclear cells were used for TCR beta sequencing. Genomic DNA extraction from the blood cell samples was performed with the Qiagen DNeasy Blood Extraction Kit. On the study overall, not on this receptor specifically: Immune exposure information for the cohort was limited to CMV serostatus. Compared with equally common non-associated chains, HLA-associated TCR beta chains in a later analysis were more clonally expanded and had lower generation probabilities. Cytomegalovirus status was reported to be diagnosed by the classifier with high specificity and sensitivity in both the original and validation cohorts. A total of fewer than 200 TCR beta chains were listed by the study as associated with cytomegalovirus. According to the authors, the approach could potentially be generalized to other disease states and immunological phenotypes. Roughly 15 rarely observed V segments, including chromosome 9 orphons, were excluded from the earlier analysis of a few hundred of the donors because counts were too low. A later analysis found that TCR association rates varied across HLA loci, with DRB1 alleles showing the most associated TCRs and HLA-C alleles the fewest. Broadly in line with IMGT annotations, most TCR beta V segments showed up in productive rearrangements about 90% or about 30% of the time in an earlier analysis of about 500 of the donors. In a later genetic analysis, fewer N-insertions in productive TCRs were reported among donors in an Asian-associated ancestry cluster than the roughly 700-donor mean. This cohort had only TCR beta chains sequenced, and the lack of alpha or paired-chain data limited which features could be detected. Because some donors lacked HLA typing at each locus, the association tests relied only on the typed subset. Specific HLA alleles were associated with 15,000 to 20,000 TCR beta sequences at a false discovery rate of 0.05 in a later analysis. Roughly uniform sequencing depth across donors was assumed in presence/absence analyses, although this assumption may not hold. A cluster of highly shared sequence variants was judged likely to represent a technical artifact of the sequencing pipeline. A later analysis reported that several top co-occurrence clusters appeared linked to parvovirus B19, influenza, CMV and Epstein-Barr virus. According to a later analysis, most CMV-associated TCR beta chains appeared to be HLA-restricted, and the HLA associations seemed to be driven largely by CMV exposure. Three of the identified cytomegalovirus-associated TCR beta chains were confirmed in vitro to be specific for cytomegalovirus antigens. Correlated functional status among segregating V segments might be attributable to linkage disequilibrium, but an unknown experimental factor could not be ruled out. Some IMGT-functional V segments, including TRBV6-2 and TRBV6-3, could not be told apart with the 87-base-pair reads, so those segments were excluded. Most TCR sequences were observed very rarely across donors, whereas some public TCRs were present in many individuals. A further reported finding was that TCR beta sequences accurately predicted the HLA-A and HLA-B alleles for most subjects in the first cohort. When HLA alleles, especially DR and DQ, strongly co-occurred, TCR associations were difficult to assign to individual alleles. An association between a missense DCLRE1C variant and V-gene and J-gene trimming of TCR beta chains was found in a later genetic analysis and replicated in an independent cohort.

Input material: PBMCs. The receptor comes from a man aged 18 to 30 in good health and CMV-seronegative. The sequence links TRBV6-6 to TRBJ1-1; the D gene identity is not certain. The CDR3 region: CASSYGENTEAFF. The sequence in DNA is TGTGCCAGCAGCTACGGAGAGAACACTGAAGCTTTCTTT.